This T cell receptor (beta chain) came from a study of shared clonotypes between healthy human individuals (dated by TCRdb to 2020 to 2021). Regarding the research as a whole: The cohort comprised a couple of women and a few men aged 18 to 49 years. For each donor, CD4 naive and CD4 memory were each run on three plates, CD8 naive on two plates, and CD8 memory on one plate. To estimate repertoire size and how much clonotypes are shared between individuals, the study performed deep sequencing of blood TCR repertoires from five healthy adults. Per donor, leukapheresis produced somewhere between about 0.94 and 9.5 billion PBMCs. Different laboratories and diverse techniques were used to prepare libraries and sequence TCR repertoires, to increase sequencing depth and limit assay-specific biases.

The CDR1 and CDR2 encoded by the germline V gene are KGHSH and LQKENI. V and J lose 8 bases and 6 bases, and a span of 20 bases separates them. Taken from cysteine to phenylalanine, the CDR3 has 14 residues. Left in the record is the CDR3 DNA by itself, 42 bases read in frame from the first base. The investigation overall reported the following: The genetic and exposure-history diversity represented was limited by the small number of donors. Sharing across a handful of donors was observed for 4.5% to 6.5% of naive CD4, 3.5% of naive CD8, roughly 2.3% of memory CD4, and about 0.39% of memory CD8 clonotypes. Incomplete sequencing was indicated by rarefaction of sorted-subset datasets, despite the large sequencing depth. Clonotypes shared by all four sorted-subset donors showed higher generation probabilities than non-shared clonotypes. Pairwise subsampling led to the expectation that sequencing depth would affect the degree of clonotype sharing among donors. Naive subsets generally had larger estimated clonotype richness than memory subsets did. Sampling was restricted to blood, and TCR repertoires in tissues likely differ from the TCR repertoires found in blood.

Using the deep immunoSEQ assay, multiplex PCR amplified TCR CDR3 regions from genomic DNA. For each cell subset, the extracted genomic DNA was distributed evenly across all wells of several immunoSEQ 96-well plates, and each plate served as one replicate. For sorted subsets, each replicate PCR was loaded with about 0.2 ug genomic DNA, equivalent to some 27,000 T cell genomes. The purified libraries were quantified using a Qubit 3.0 fluorometer, sized with a Bioanalyzer 2100, and then quantified again using the KAPA Library Quantification kit. A separate single-read 150-cycle Illumina NextSeq 550 flow cell was used to sequence each immunoSEQ 96-well plate. The original pipeline was this. Because the immunoSEQ output included only junctional sequences and no quality scores, the filtering could not be the same as the filtering used for full-length reads. To assign V/J genes and CDR3, sequences were annotated using PyIR, a Python wrapper for IgBLAST v1.9, with IMGT germline references. Reads with weak V/J assignments (E-value above 1e-6), missing CDR3, stop codons, out-of-frame junctions, or ambiguous translated residues were removed. V3J clonotypes were defined as sequences sharing the same inferred V gene, J gene, and CDR3 amino acid sequence. To compute the percentage overlap between repertoires, the number of shared unique clonotypes was divided by the size of the smaller repertoire. Three approaches were used to assess repertoire richness: RTK rarefaction, the Chao1 estimator, and Recon v2.1 estimates of unobserved clonotypes. For all TCRbeta clonotypes obtained by the gDNA method from several donors, generation probabilities were computed with OLGA. TCRdb took over this immuneACCESS table, retaining in-frame rearrangements with V and J assigned. Such tables are incomplete; in checked studies, under half of the missing clones stem from an unresolved V gene, and the remainder is unexplained. V and J calls and clone size are as listed in that table; D and trimming were resolved from the DNA. The table for this sample lists over a million clones; just under 99% of them were counted only once. In total, the top ten clones hold 0.36% of the sample.

Remarks on this clone: There is no known antigen for this receptor. Per-nucleotide qualities are absent, and no much larger clonotype sits a single base away.

The donors were healthy, HIV-negative adults who had no recently reported acute infections or vaccinations. Every donor was a Caucasian adult living in Nashville, Tennessee, USA. CD4+ T cells were enriched by magnetic negative selection, after which naive cells were positively selected on CD45RA and the negative fraction was taken as the memory subset. After blood collection by leukapheresis, PBMCs were isolated using Ficoll-Histopaque density gradient centrifugation and then cryopreserved in the vapor phase of liquid nitrogen. Analytical flow cytometry was used to check the purity and quantity of each magnetically sorted T cell population. Each sorted fraction had its genomic DNA isolated and then quantified by UV absorbance on a Nanodrop 2000c.

The chain was built from TRBV18 and TRBJ2-7, with the D gene not clear enough to name. This clonotype originated in a man aged 25 to 45 in good health. Sequences were obtained from naive CD4+ T cells sorted from blood. In the paper's terms, the cell subset or site label means: CD45RA+ positively selected. The CDR3 has the sequence CASARRGQEVEQYF. The DNA sequence reads TGTGCCAGCGCGAGACGTGGGCAGGAAGTCGAGCAGTACTTC.